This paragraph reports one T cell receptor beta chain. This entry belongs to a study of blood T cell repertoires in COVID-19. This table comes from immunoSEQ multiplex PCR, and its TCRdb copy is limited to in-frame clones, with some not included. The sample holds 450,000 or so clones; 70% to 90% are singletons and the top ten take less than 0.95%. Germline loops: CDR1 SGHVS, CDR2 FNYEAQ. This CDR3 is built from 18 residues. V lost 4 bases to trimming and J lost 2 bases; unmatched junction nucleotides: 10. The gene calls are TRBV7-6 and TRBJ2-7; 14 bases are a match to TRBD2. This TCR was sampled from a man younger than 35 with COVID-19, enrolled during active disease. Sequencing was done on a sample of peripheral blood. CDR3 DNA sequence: TGTGCCAGCAGCTCCGGGACTAGCGGGGGAGTCGTGGCCTACGAGCAGTACTTC. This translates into CASSSGTSGGVVAYEQYF.